This T cell receptor (beta chain) was captured by sequencing in a study of blood T cell repertoires in COVID-19. At the level of the study: Specimens from acute and convalescent COVID-19 originated in the United States, Italy and Spain.

The CDR3 spans 16 residues. Germline CDR1 SNHLY, CDR2 FYNNEI. With V trimmed by 6 bases and J by 4 bases, 8 bases remained unmatched. Assignment of participants to cohorts was predicated upon participant-reported clinical history. Original handling: Amplification with reference gene primers provided the estimates of nucleated cell counts. The repertoire was sequenced with immunoSEQ multiplex PCR; TCRdb's copy has only in-frame clones and lacks some. The V and J calls and clone size were taken over from that table, and D and trimming were inferred from the DNA. The sample holds a few hundred thousand clones, 65% to 90% seen once.

The V call is TRBV2, the J call TRBJ2-1, with TRBD2 identical over 11 bases. The receptor was derived from a woman in her thirties or forties with acute COVID-19. The specimen was PBMCs or T cells enriched from blood (not recorded which). The CDR3 loop reads CASSAPLAGGYNEQFF. CDR3 DNA sequence: TGTGCCAGCAGCGCGCCTCTAGCGGGGGGATACAATGAGCAGTTCTTC.